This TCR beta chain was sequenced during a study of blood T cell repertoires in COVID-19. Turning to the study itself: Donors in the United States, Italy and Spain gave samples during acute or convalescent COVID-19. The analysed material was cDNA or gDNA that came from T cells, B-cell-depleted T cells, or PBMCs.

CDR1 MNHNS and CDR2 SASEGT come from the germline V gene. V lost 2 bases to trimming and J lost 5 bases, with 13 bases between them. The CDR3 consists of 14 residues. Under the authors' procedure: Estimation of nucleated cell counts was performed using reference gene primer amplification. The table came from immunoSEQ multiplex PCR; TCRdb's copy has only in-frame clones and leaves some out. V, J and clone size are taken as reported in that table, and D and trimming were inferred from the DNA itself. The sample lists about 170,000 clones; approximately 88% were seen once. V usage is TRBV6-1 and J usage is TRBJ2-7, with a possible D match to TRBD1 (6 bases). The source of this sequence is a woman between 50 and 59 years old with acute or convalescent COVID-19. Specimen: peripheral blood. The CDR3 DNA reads TGTGCCAGCAGTGAATATTGGCAGGGGAACGAGCAGTACTTC. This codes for CASSEYWQGNEQYF.